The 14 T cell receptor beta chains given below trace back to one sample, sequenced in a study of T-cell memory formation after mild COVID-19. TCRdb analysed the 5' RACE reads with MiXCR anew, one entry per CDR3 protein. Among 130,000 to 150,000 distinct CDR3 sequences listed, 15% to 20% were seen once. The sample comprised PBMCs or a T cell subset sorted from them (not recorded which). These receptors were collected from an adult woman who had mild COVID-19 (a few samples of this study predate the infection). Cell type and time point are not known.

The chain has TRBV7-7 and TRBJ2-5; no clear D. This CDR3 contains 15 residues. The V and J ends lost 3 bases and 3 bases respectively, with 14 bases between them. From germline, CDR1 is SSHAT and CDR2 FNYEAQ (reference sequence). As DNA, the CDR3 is TGTGCCAGCAGCTTGGCGCTTGGCAGGAAAGAGACCCAGTACTTC. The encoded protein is CASSLALGRKETQYF.

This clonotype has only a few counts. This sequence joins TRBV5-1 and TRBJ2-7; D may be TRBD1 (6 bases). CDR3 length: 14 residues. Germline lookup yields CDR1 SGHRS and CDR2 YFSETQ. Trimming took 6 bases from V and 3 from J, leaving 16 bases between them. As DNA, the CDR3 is TGCGCCAGCAAGGTGGGGACAACAAACTACGAGCAGTACTTC. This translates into CASKVGTTNYEQYF.

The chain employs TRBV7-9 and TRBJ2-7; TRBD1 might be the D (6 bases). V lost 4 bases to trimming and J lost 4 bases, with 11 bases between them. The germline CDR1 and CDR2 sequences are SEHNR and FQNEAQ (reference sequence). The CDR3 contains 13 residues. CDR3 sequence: CASSSGDGYEQYF. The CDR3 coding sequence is TGTGCCAGCAGCTCAGGGGACGGGTACGAGCAGTACTTC.

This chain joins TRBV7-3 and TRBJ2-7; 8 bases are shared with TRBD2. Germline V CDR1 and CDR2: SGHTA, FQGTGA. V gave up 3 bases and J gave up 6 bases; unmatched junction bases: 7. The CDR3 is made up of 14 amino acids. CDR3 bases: TGTGCCAGCAGCTTGTCCCCAGCGGGAGCCGAGCAGTACTTC. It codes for CASSLSPAGAEQYF.

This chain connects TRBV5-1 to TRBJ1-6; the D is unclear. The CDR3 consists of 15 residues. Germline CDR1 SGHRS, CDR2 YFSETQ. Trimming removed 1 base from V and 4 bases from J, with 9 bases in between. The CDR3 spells CASSLNGQYNSPLHF. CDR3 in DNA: TGCGCCAGCAGCTTGAATGGCCAGTATAATTCACCCCTCCACTTT.

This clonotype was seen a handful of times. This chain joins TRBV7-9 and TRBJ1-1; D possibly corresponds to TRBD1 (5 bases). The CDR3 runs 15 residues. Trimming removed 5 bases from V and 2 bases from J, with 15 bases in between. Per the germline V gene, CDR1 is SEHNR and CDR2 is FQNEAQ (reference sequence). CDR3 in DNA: TGTGCCAGCAGCCTGGGGTGGGGACCTAACACTGAAGCTTTCTTT. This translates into CASSLGWGPNTEAFF.

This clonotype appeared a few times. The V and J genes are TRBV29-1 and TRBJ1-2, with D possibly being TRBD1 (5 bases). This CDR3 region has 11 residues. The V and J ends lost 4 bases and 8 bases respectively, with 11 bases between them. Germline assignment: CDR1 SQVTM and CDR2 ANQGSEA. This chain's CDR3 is CSVGLGQGYTF. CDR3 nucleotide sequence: TGCAGCGTTGGGTTGGGGCAGGGCTACACCTTC.

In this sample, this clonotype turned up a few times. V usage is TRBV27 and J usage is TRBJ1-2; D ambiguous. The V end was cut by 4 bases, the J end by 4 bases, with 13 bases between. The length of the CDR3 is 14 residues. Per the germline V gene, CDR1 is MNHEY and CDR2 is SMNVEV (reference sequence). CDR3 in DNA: TGTGCCAGCAGTTCGGATACAAGTATCTATGGCTACACCTTC. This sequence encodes CASSSDTSIYGYTF.

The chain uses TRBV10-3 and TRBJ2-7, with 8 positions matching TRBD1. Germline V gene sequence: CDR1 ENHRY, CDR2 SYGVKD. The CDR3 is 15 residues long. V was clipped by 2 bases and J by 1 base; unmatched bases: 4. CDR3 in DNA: TGTGCCATCAGTGAGAGCCGGGACAGGTCCTACGAGCAGTACTTC. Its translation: CAISESRDRSYEQYF.

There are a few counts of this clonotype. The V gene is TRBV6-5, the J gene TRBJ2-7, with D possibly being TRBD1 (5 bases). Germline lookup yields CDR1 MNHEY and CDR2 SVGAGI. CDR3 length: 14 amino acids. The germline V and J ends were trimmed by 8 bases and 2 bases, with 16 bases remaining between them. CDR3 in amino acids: CASRRQTGPYEQYF. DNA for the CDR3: TGTGCCAGCCGCCGACAGACCGGCCCCTACGAGCAGTACTTC.

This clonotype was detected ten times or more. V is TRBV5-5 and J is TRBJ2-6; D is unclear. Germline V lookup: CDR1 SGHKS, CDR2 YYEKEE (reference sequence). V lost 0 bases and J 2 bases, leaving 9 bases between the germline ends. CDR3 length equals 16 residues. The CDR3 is CASSLAEIPGANVLTF. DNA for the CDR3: TGTGCCAGCAGCTTGGCAGAGATACCTGGGGCCAACGTCCTGACTTTC.

CDR3 region: CASGRGRTDTQYF. The CDR3 nucleotides are TGTGCCAGCGGGCGGGGGCGTACAGATACGCAGTATTTT. J is TRBJ2-3 and V is TRBV3-1; tentative D call: TRBD2 (7 bases). The CDR3 contains 13 residues. CDR1 and CDR2 (germline): LGHDT, YNNKEL (reference sequence). With 8 bases removed from V and 3 bases from J, the gap between germline ends came to 12 bases.

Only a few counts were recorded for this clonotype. CDR3 nucleotides: TGCAGCGTTGGGTTACAGGGCAATCAGCCCCAGCATTTT. Protein product: CSVGLQGNQPQHF. V gene TRBV29-1 combines with J gene TRBJ1-5, with D maybe TRBD1 (5 bases). Germline V gene sequence: CDR1 SQVTM, CDR2 ANQGSEA. The CDR3 loop spans 13 amino acids. V lost 4 bases to trimming and J lost 2 bases, with 9 bases between them.

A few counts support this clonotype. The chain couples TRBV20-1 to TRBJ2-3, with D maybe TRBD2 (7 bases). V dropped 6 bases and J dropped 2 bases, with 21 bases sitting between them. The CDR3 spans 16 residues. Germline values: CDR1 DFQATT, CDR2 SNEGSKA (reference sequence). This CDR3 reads CSANQRGGHLTDTQYF. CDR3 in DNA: TGCAGTGCCAACCAAAGGGGGGGACATCTCACAGATACGCAGTATTTT.